This T cell receptor (beta chain) was sequenced for a study of OX40 agonist ivuxolimab in advanced cancers. The V gene lost 2 bases and the J gene lost 4 bases, with 9 bases spanning the gap. This CDR3 comprises 13 residues. From germline, CDR1 is SGHTA and CDR2 FQGTGA. This table comes from immunoSEQ multiplex PCR, and its TCRdb copy is limited to in-frame clones, with some not included. The sample yields tens of thousands of clones, 80% to 90% seen once. The sequence was collected from an adult with an advanced solid tumor such as melanoma, head and neck, liver or kidney cancer. The starting material was CD4+ or CD8+ T cells sorted from blood, obtained in a trial of the OX40 agonist ivuxolimab. The genes are TRBV7-3 and TRBJ2-7; unclear D gene. Here the CDR3 reads CASSLLHSYEQYF. DNA for the CDR3: TGTGCCAGCAGCTTATTACATTCTTACGAGCAGTACTTC.